This T cell receptor (beta chain) stems from a study of cytotoxic CD8 clonotypes in ibrutinib-treated CLL. Study details: Overall, approximately 25 responses were partial and 2 complete; following median approximately 65 months, 14 patients stayed remitted and approximately 12 progressed. Notes on the study in general: Public clonotypes, an uncommon group, contracted or remained stable on treatment.

Frozen PBMC stocks contributed roughly 2.1 micrograms of genomic DNA to the TCR beta libraries. Here immunoSEQ multiplex PCR was the method, and the copy in TCRdb shows in-frame clones only, minus some. Of over 250,000 clones in the sample, approximately 79% were seen once. Trimming stripped 5 bases from V and 7 bases from J, with 21 bases between. Per germline, CDR1 SGHAT and CDR2 FQNNGV. This CDR3 spans 16 amino acids. A remark on this clone: Its antigen is as yet unknown.

The clonotype originates from a human donor with chronic lymphocytic leukemia. The sample consisted of PBMCs, taken at disease progression, from a patient treated with ibrutinib. This sequence joins TRBV11-2 and TRBJ2-1, with D tentatively TRBD1 or TRBD2 (5 bases each). CDR3 loop: CASSPVRVWGGNEQFF. CDR3 bases: TGTGCCAGCAGCCCGGTCAGGGTGTGGGGCGGGAATGAGCAGTTCTTC.